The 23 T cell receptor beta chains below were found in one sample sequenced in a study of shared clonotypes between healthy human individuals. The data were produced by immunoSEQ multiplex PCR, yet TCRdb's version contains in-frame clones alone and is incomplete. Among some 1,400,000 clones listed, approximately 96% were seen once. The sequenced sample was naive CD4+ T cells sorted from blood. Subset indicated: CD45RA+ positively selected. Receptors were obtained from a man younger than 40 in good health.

CDR3: CASSQVAGHEQYF. The DNA for the CDR3 is TGCGCCAGCAGCCAGGTAGCAGGGCACGAGCAGTACTTC. The gene calls are TRBV5-1 and TRBJ2-7, with TRBD1 as a possible D gene (5 bases). The CDR3 is made up of 13 amino acids. Trimming cost V 4 bases and J 5 bases, with 13 bases left between them. Germline V gene lookup returns CDR1 SGHRS and CDR2 YFSETQ.

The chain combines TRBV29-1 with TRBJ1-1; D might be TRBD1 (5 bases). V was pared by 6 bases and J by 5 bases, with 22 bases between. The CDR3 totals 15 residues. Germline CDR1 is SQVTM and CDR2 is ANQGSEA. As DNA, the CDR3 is TGCAGCGTGCCTATCGGGGGGATCACTCGGACTGAAGCTTTCTTT. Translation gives CSVPIGGITRTEAFF.

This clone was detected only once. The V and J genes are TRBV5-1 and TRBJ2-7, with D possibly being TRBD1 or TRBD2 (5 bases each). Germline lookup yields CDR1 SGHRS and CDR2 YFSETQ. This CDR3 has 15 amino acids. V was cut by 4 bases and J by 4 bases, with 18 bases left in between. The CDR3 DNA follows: TGCGCCAGCAGCCGACTAAATCAGGGTTATTACGAGCAGTACTTC. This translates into CASSRLNQGYYEQYF.

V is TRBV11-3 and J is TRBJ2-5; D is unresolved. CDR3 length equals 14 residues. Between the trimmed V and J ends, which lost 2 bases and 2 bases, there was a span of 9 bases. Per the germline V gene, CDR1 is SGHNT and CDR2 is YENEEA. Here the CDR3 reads CASSLSRFQETQYF. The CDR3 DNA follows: TGTGCCAGCAGCTTAAGTAGGTTTCAAGAGACCCAGTACTTC.

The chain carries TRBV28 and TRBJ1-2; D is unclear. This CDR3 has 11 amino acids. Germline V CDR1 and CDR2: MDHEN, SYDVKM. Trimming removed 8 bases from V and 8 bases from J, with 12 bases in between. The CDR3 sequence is CASVTTWGYTF. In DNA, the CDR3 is TGTGCCAGCGTGACTACCTGGGGCTACACCTTC.

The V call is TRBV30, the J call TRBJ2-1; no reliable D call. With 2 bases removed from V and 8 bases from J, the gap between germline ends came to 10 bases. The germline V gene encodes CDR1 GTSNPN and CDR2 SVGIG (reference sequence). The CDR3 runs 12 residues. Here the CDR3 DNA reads TGTGCCTGGAGTTCAGTGCAAGATGAGCAGTTCTTC. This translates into CAWSSVQDEQFF. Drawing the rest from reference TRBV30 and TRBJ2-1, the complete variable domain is SQTIHQWPATLVQPVGSPLSLECTVEGTSNPNLYWYRQAAGRGLQLLFYSVGIGQISSEVPQNLSASRPQDRQFILSSKKLLLSDSGFYLCAWSSVQDEQFFGPGTRLTVL.

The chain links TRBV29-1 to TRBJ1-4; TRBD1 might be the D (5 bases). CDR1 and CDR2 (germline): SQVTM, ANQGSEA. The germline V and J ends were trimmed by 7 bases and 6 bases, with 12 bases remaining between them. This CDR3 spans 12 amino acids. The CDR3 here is CSATGIDEKLFF. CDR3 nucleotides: TGCAGCGCCACAGGTATCGATGAAAAACTGTTTTTT.

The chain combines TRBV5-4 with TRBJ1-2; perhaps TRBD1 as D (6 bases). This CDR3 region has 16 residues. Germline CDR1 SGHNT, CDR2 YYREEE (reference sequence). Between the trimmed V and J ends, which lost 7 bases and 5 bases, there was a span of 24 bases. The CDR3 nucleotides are TGTGCCAGCCGAGCGGACAGATACGACGTTGGGTATGGCTACACCTTC. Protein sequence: CASRADRYDVGYGYTF. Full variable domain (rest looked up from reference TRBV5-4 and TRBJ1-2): ETGVTQSPTHLIKTRGQQVTLRCSSQSGHNTVSWYQQALGQGPQFIFQYYREEENGRGNFPPRFSGLQFPNYSSELNVNALELDDSALYLCASRADRYDVGYGYTFGSGTRLTVV.

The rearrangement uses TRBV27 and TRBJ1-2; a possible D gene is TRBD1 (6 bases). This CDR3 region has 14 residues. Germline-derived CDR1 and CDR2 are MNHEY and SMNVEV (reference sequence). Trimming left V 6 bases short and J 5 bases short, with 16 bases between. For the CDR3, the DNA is TGTGCCAGCAGAGCATTACAGGGCCTATATGGCTACACCTTC. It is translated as CASRALQGLYGYTF.

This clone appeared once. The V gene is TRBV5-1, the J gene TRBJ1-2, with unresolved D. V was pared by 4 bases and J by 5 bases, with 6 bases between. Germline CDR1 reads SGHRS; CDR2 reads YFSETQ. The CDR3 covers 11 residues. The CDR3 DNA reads TGCGCCAGCAGCGCCGGATATGGCTACACCTTC. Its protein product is CASSAGYGYTF.

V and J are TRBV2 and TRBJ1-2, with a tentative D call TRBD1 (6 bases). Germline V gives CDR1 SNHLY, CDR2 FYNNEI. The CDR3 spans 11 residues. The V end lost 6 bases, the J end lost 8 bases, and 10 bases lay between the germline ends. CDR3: CASSERGGYTF. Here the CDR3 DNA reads TGTGCCAGCAGCGAGAGGGGGGGCTACACCTTC.

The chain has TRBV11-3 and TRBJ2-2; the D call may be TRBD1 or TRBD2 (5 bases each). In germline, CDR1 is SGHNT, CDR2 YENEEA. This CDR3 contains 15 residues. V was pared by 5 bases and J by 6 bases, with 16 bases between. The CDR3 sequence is CASSVDSMGPGELFF. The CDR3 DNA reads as TGTGCCAGCAGCGTGGACTCCATGGGACCCGGGGAGCTGTTTTTT.

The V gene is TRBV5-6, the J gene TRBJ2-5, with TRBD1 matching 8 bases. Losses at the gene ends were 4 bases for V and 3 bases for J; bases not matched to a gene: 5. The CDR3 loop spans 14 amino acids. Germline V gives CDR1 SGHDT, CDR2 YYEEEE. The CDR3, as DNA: TGTGCCAGCAGCCTTCCGACAGGGGAAGAGACCCAGTACTTC. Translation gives CASSLPTGEETQYF.

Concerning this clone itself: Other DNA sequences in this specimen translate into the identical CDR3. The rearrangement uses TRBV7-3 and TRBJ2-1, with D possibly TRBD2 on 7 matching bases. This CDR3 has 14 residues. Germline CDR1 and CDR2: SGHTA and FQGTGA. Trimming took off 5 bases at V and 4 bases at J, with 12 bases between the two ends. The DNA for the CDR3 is TGTGCCAGCAGCCCACGGGGGGCATACAATGAGCAGTTCTTC. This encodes CASSPRGAYNEQFF.

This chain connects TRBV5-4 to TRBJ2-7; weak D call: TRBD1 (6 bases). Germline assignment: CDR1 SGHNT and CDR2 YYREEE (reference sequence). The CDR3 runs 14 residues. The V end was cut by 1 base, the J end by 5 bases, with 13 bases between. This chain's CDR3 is CASSLPQGNHEQYF. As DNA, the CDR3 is TGTGCCAGCAGCTTGCCCCAGGGGAACCACGAGCAGTACTTC.

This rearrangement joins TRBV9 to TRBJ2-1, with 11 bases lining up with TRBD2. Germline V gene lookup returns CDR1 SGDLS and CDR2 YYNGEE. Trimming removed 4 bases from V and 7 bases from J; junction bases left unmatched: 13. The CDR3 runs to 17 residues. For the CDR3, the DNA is TGTGCCAGCAGCTCCAGTAGCGGGAGGGCCTTTTCGAATGAGCAGTTCTTC. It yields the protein CASSSSSGRAFSNEQFF. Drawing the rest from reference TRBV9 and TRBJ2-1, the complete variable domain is DSGVTQTPKHLITATGQRVTLRCSPRSGDLSVYWYQQSLDQGLQFLIQYYNGEERAKGNILERFSAQQFPDLHSELNLSSLELGDSALYFCASSSSSGRAFSNEQFFGPGTRLTVL.

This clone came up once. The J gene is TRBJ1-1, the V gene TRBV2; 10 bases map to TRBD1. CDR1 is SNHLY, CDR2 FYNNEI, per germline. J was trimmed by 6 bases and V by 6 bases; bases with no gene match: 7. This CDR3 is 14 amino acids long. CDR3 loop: CASRRQGADSEAFF. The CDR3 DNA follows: TGTGCCAGCAGAAGACAGGGGGCGGATTCTGAAGCTTTCTTT.

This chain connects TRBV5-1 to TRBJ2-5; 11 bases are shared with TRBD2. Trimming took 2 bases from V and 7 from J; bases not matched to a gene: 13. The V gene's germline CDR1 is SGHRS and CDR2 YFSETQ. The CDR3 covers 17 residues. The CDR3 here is CASSLLSSGRKDVTQYF. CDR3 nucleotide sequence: TGCGCCAGCAGCTTATTGTCTAGCGGGAGGAAAGATGTGACCCAGTACTTC.

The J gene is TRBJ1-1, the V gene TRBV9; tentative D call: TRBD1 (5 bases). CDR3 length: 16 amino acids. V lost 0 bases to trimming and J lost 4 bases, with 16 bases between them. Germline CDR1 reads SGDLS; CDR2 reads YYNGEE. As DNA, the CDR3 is TGTGCCAGCAGCGTAGGAAGCGAGGGGCGGAGCACTGAAGCTTTCTTT. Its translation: CASSVGSEGRSTEAFF.

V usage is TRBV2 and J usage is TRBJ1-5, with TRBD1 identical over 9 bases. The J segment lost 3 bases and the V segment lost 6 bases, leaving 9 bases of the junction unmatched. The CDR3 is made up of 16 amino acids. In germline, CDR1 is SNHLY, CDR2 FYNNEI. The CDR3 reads CASRRGTGQVNQPQHF. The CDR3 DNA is TGTGCCAGCAGGAGGGGGACAGGGCAGGTCAATCAGCCCCAGCATTTT.

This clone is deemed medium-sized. The CDR3: CASRRRGSSYNEQFF. In DNA form, the CDR3 reads TGTGCCAGTAGACGCCGGGGTAGCTCCTACAATGAGCAGTTCTTC. The chain combines TRBV19 with TRBJ2-1; possibly TRBD2 for D (5 bases). The germline gives CDR1 LNHDA, CDR2 SQIVND (reference sequence). CDR3 size: 15 residues. V lost 6 bases, J lost 0 bases, and 12 bases lay in between.

The CDR3 DNA reads TGTGCCAGCAGCTATGAAAGAGAGGATACGCAGTATTTT. Translating it yields CASSYEREDTQYF. The chain combines TRBV7-2 with TRBJ2-3; no firm D call. Trimming pared 4 bases from V and 6 bases from J, leaving 11 bases between. This CDR3 comprises 13 residues. Germline CDR1 is SGHTA and CDR2 is FQGNSA.

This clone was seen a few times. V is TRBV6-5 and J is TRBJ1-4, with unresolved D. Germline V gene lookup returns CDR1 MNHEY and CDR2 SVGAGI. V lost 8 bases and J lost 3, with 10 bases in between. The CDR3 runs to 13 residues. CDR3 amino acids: CASWNPANEKLFF. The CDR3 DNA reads TGTGCCAGCTGGAATCCGGCTAATGAAAAACTGTTTTTT.